This T cell receptor (beta chain) is drawn from a study of radiation and T cells in renal cell carcinoma. Looking at the study overall: Nephrectomy followed 15 Gy stereotactic body radiation by 4 weeks. Study results and limitations: From baseline, blood top tumor clonotypes peaked at 2 weeks post-radiation.

The table came from immunoSEQ multiplex PCR; TCRdb's copy has only in-frame clones and leaves some out. The table records 100,000 to 150,000 clones, 82% of them present only once. The CDR3 is 14 amino acids. The V end lost 0 bases, the J end lost 4 bases, and 11 bases lay between the germline ends. Germline values: CDR1 SGDLS, CDR2 YYNGEE. Stated time point: baseline pretreatment blood. Treatment indicated: 15 Gy SBRT to primary tumor, nephrectomy 4 weeks later. Notes on this clone: What it binds is not known.

This chain links TRBV9 with TRBJ2-7; D call uncertain. This TCR derives from an older woman with renal cell carcinoma. The specimen was blood, collected from a patient whose treatment included radiotherapy and nephrectomy. The CDR3 DNA is TGTGCCAGCAGCGTAGACGGAGCACCTTACGAGCAGTACTTC. Residues: CASSVDGAPYEQYF. The full variable domain, completed using reference TRBV9 and TRBJ2-7, is DSGVTQTPKHLITATGQRVTLRCSPRSGDLSVYWYQQSLDQGLQFLIQYYNGEERAKGNILERFSAQQFPDLHSELNLSSLELGDSALYFCASSVDGAPYEQYFGPGTRLTVT.